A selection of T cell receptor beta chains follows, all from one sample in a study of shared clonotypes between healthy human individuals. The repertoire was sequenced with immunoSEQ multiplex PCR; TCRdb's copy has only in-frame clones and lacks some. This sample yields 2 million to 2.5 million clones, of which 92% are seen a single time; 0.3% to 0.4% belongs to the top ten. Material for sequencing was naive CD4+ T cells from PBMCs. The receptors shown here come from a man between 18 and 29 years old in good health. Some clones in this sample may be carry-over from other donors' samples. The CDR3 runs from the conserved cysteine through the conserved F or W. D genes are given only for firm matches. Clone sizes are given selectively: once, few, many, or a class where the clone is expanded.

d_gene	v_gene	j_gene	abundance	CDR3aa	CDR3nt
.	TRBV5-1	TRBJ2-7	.	CASSLGGAALLYEQYF	TGCGCCAGCAGCTTGGGTGGCGCAGCTCTCCTCTACGAGCAGTACTTC
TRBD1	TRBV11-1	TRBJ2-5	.	CASSLTLRDRAETQYF	TGTGCCAGCAGCTTAACCCTCCGGGACAGGGCAGAGACCCAGTACTTC
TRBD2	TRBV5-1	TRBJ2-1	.	CASSSSGTSVRNEQFF	TGCGCCAGCAGCTCTTCCGGGACTAGCGTACGGAATGAGCAGTTCTTC
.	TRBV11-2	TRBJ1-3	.	CASSLFRQGYSGNTIYF	TGTGCCAGCAGCTTATTCCGGCAGGGATACTCTGGAAACACCATATATTTT
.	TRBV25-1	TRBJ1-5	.	CASSGGARDQPQHF	TGTGCCAGCAGTGGAGGGGCCAGGGATCAGCCCCAGCATTTT
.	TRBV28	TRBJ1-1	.	CASRWLTFF	TGTGCCAGCAGATGGCTTACTTTCTTT
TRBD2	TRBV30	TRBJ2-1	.	CAWSNSGSYNEQFF	TGTGCCTGGAGCAATAGCGGGAGTTACAATGAGCAGTTCTTC
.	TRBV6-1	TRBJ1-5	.	CASSAYLGQPQHF	TGTGCCAGCAGTGCCTACTTGGGACAGCCCCAGCATTTT
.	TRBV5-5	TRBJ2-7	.	CASSLAGLALSYEQYF	TGTGCCAGCAGCTTGGCCGGGCTAGCGTTGTCCTACGAGCAGTACTTC
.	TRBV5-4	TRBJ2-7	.	CASSLVDLDEQYF	TGTGCCAGCAGCTTGGTGGACCTGGACGAGCAGTACTTC
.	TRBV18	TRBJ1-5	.	CASSPGLGQPQHF	TGTGCCAGCTCACCAGGGTTGGGCCAGCCCCAGCATTTT
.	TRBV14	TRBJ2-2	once	CASSQTLFNTGELFF	TGTGCCAGCAGCCAGACGTTATTTAACACCGGGGAGCTGTTTTTT
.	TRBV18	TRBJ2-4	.	CASSLSRAELQYF	TGTGCCAGCTCACTGTCCAGGGCAGAGCTTCAGTACTTC
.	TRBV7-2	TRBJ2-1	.	CASSLRTTEQFF	TGTGCCAGCAGCTTGCGTACGACTGAGCAGTTCTTC
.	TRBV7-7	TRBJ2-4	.	CASSLAPRSPKYF	TGTGCCAGCAGCTTAGCGCCCCGGTCCCCGAAGTACTTC
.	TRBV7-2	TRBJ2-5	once	CASSLVRGPQETQYF	TGTGCCAGCAGCTTAGTACGAGGGCCTCAAGAGACCCAGTACTTC
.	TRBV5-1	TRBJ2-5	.	CASSLGNRVQETQYF	TGCGCCAGCAGCTTGGGCAACAGGGTTCAAGAGACCCAGTACTTC
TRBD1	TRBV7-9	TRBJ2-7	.	CASSSDRQGDEQYF	TGTGCCAGCAGCTCCGACCGACAGGGCGACGAGCAGTACTTC
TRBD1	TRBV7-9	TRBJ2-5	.	CASSSLQGAHETQYF	TGTGCCAGCAGCTCGCTACAGGGGGCGCACGAGACCCAGTACTTC
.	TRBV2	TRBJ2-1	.	CASRSRLSSYNEQFF	TGTGCCAGCAGATCACGGCTATCCTCCTACAATGAGCAGTTCTTC
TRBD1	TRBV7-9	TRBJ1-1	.	CASSTQGAPNTEAFF	TGTGCCAGCAGCACACAGGGGGCGCCGAACACTGAAGCTTTCTTT
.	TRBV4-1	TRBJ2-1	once	CASQSRSYNEQFF	TGCGCCAGCCAATCCCGCTCCTACAATGAGCAGTTCTTC
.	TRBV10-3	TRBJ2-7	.	CAISTQGAGAEQYF	TGTGCCATCAGCACCCAAGGGGCCGGGGCCGAGCAGTACTTC
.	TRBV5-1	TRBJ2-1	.	CASSGPGRDSYNEQFF	TGCGCCAGCAGCGGGCCGGGGAGAGACTCCTACAATGAGCAGTTCTTC
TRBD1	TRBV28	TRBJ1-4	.	CASSGQGASNEKLFF	TGTGCCAGCAGCGGACAGGGGGCTTCAAATGAAAAACTGTTTTTT
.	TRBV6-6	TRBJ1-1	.	CASSYIQGQNTEAFF	TGTGCCAGCAGTTACATTCAGGGACAGAACACTGAAGCTTTCTTT
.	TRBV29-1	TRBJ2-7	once	CSVEATGQEQYF	TGCAGCGTTGAAGCCACAGGGCAAGAGCAGTACTTC
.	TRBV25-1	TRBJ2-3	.	CASSVWSGQWRTDTQYF	TGTGCCAGCAGTGTGTGGTCGGGCCAGTGGAGAACAGATACGCAGTATTTT
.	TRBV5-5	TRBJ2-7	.	CASSLVGRAYEQYF	TGTGCCAGCAGCTTGGTTGGCAGAGCCTACGAGCAGTACTTC
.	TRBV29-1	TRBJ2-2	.	CSVGSHTGELFF	TGCAGCGTTGGGTCTCACACCGGGGAGCTGTTTTTT
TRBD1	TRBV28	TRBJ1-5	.	CASSPGQGGQPQHF	TGTGCCAGCAGCCCCGGACAGGGAGGACAGCCCCAGCATTTT
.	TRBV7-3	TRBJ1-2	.	CASSSTGTLGAGYTF	TGTGCCAGCAGCTCGACCGGGACGCTGGGAGCGGGCTACACCTTC
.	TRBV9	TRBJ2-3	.	CASSVSGSTDTQYF	TGTGCCAGCAGCGTATCGGGATCGACAGATACGCAGTATTTT
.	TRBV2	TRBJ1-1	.	CASSGNGVAEAFF	TGTGCCAGCAGTGGAAACGGGGTGGCTGAAGCTTTCTTT
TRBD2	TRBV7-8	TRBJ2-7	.	CASSLADRREAFEQYF	TGTGCCAGCAGCTTAGCGGATCGGCGGGAGGCCTTCGAGCAGTACTTC
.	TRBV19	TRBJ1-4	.	CASSITGGTPPEKLFF	TGTGCCAGTAGTATCACAGGCGGGACCCCACCGGAAAAACTGTTTTTT
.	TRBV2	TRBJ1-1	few	CASNGGNTEAFF	TGTGCCAGCAATGGCGGGAACACTGAAGCTTTCTTT
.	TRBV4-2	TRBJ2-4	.	CASSQDEGRLAKNIQYF	TGTGCCAGCAGCCAAGATGAGGGGCGCCTAGCCAAAAACATTCAGTACTTC
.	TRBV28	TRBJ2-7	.	CASSPYTSLGLAQYF	TGTGCCAGCAGTCCATATACTAGTTTGGGACTGGCGCAGTACTTC
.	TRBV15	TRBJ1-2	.	CATSRDVLAGGYTF	TGTGCCACCAGCAGAGACGTACTAGCGGGGGGCTACACCTTC
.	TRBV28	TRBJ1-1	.	CASSFTRNTEAFF	TGTGCCAGCAGTTTCACTCGGAACACTGAAGCTTTCTTT
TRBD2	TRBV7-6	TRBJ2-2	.	CASSQTSGRTGELFF	TGTGCCAGCAGCCAAACTAGCGGGAGAACCGGGGAGCTGTTTTTT
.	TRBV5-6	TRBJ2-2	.	CASSRGQTNTGELFF	TGTGCCAGCAGCAGGGGACAAACGAACACCGGGGAGCTGTTTTTT
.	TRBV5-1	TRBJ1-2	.	CASSLERVRGYGYTF	TGCGCCAGCAGCTTGGAGCGGGTGAGGGGCTATGGCTACACCTTC
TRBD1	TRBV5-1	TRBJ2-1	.	CASSPGETGGFEQFF	TGCGCCAGCAGCCCGGGGGAGACAGGGGGCTTTGAGCAGTTCTTC
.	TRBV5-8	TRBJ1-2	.	CASSRVVGATNYGYTF	TGTGCCAGCAGCCGCGTGGTCGGGGCGACTAACTATGGCTACACCTTC
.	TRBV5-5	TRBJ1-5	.	CASSRQTDSNQPQHF	TGTGCCAGCAGCCGACAGACAGATAGCAATCAGCCCCAGCATTTT
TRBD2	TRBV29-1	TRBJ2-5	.	CSVEGPGLAPLTQYF	TGCAGCGTTGAAGGCCCCGGACTAGCCCCCTTAACCCAGTACTTC
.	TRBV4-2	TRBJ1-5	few	CASSQDREIQHF	TGTGCCAGCAGCCAAGATCGGGAAATCCAGCATTTT
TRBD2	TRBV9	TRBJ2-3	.	CASSVRLAGVDTQYF	TGTGCCAGCAGCGTAAGACTAGCGGGGGTGGATACGCAGTATTTT
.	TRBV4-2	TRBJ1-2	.	CASRQSGRNNYGYTF	TGTGCCAGCCGACAGTCGGGGAGAAATAACTATGGCTACACCTTC